This T cell receptor beta chain comes out of a study of identical twins. In TCRdb, the 5' RACE reads were re-called with MiXCR into one record per CDR3 protein. This table holds hundreds of thousands of distinct CDR3 sequences, 6% to 6.5% found once. This clonotype came up many times. The sequenced sample consisted of naive T cells sorted from blood. This sequence was found in a man younger than 35 in good health.

The CDR3 bases are TGCGCCAGCAGCTCAACGAGGGGCGTGGATACGCAGTATTTT. Protein sequence: CASSSTRGVDTQYF. This sequence joins TRBV5-1 and TRBJ2-3; the D call may be TRBD1 or TRBD2 (5 bases each). The germline V gene has CDR1 SGHRS and CDR2 YFSETQ. The CDR3 has 14 residues. V was clipped by 3 bases and J by 6 bases, with 14 bases between them.